The clone carrying this T cell receptor (beta chain) was seen a handful of times. The germline V gene encodes CDR1 SGHVS and CDR2 FQNEAQ. This CDR3 is built from 16 residues. The V and J ends lost 5 bases and 1 base respectively, with 18 bases between them. The sample comes from a study of blood T cells in healthy people across ages. Alongside a J-beta primer mix, a sample-barcoded 5' primer served in a second PCR lasting about 7 to 12 cycles. TCRdb re-called the 5' RACE reads through MiXCR, storing one row per CDR3 protein. The sample lists about 1.5 million distinct CDR3 sequences; about 40% were seen once.

Sequencing used blood. The V call is TRBV7-8, the J call TRBJ2-7; D possibly corresponds to TRBD2 (6 bases). The clonotype was recovered from a woman between 18 and 29 years old in good health. This CDR3 reads CASSPLDGRESYEQYF. CDR3 DNA: TGTGCCAGCAGCCCCCTAGACGGACGGGAGTCCTACGAGCAGTACTTC.